The entry below gives a single TCR beta chain sequence along with its context. This sample is part of a study of shared clonotypes between healthy human individuals. The method was immunoSEQ multiplex PCR; TCRdb's version includes in-frame clones alone and lacks a portion of them. The top ten hold 0.45% of the sample, which has roughly 1.5 million clones, 95% to 99% seen once. The CDR3 runs to 15 residues. The V gene lost 5 bases and the J gene lost 3 bases, with 16 bases spanning the gap. Germline V gives CDR1 LNHDA, CDR2 SQIVND (reference sequence). This chain joins TRBV19 and TRBJ1-2; D might be TRBD1 (5 bases). The receptor was isolated from a man younger than 40 in good health. Sequences were obtained from naive CD4+ T cells sorted from blood. Subset noted: CD45RA+ positively selected. CDR3 sequence reads: CASSQNYQGHYGYTF. The CDR3, as DNA: TGTGCCAGTAGTCAGAACTACCAGGGTCACTATGGCTACACCTTC.